This TCR beta chain is from a study of identical twins. MiXCR, run by TCRdb on the 5' RACE reads, gives a single entry per CDR3 protein. The table has 500,000 to 550,000 distinct CDR3 sequences, roughly 21% seen once. Looked up from germline, CDR1 is SEHNR and CDR2 is FQNEAQ (reference sequence). The CDR3 runs to 15 residues. Trimming at V came to 5 bases and at J to 5 bases, leaving 10 bases not matched to a gene. Worth noting for this clonotype: The antigen is undetermined.

Study-level results: For zero-insertion analyses, partial confounding could come from invariant MAIT and iNKT cells.

The data were also submitted as part of a second study, on T cells expressing NK-cell markers.

This receptor was taken from a woman under 30 in good health. This sequence joins TRBV7-9 and TRBJ2-5, with 8 bases that match TRBD2. Material for sequencing was CD4+ T cells sorted from blood. CDR3 DNA sequence: TGTGCCAGCAGCCCCTGGACGGGGGGGGAGGAGACCCAGTACTTC. Encoded protein: CASSPWTGGEETQYF.